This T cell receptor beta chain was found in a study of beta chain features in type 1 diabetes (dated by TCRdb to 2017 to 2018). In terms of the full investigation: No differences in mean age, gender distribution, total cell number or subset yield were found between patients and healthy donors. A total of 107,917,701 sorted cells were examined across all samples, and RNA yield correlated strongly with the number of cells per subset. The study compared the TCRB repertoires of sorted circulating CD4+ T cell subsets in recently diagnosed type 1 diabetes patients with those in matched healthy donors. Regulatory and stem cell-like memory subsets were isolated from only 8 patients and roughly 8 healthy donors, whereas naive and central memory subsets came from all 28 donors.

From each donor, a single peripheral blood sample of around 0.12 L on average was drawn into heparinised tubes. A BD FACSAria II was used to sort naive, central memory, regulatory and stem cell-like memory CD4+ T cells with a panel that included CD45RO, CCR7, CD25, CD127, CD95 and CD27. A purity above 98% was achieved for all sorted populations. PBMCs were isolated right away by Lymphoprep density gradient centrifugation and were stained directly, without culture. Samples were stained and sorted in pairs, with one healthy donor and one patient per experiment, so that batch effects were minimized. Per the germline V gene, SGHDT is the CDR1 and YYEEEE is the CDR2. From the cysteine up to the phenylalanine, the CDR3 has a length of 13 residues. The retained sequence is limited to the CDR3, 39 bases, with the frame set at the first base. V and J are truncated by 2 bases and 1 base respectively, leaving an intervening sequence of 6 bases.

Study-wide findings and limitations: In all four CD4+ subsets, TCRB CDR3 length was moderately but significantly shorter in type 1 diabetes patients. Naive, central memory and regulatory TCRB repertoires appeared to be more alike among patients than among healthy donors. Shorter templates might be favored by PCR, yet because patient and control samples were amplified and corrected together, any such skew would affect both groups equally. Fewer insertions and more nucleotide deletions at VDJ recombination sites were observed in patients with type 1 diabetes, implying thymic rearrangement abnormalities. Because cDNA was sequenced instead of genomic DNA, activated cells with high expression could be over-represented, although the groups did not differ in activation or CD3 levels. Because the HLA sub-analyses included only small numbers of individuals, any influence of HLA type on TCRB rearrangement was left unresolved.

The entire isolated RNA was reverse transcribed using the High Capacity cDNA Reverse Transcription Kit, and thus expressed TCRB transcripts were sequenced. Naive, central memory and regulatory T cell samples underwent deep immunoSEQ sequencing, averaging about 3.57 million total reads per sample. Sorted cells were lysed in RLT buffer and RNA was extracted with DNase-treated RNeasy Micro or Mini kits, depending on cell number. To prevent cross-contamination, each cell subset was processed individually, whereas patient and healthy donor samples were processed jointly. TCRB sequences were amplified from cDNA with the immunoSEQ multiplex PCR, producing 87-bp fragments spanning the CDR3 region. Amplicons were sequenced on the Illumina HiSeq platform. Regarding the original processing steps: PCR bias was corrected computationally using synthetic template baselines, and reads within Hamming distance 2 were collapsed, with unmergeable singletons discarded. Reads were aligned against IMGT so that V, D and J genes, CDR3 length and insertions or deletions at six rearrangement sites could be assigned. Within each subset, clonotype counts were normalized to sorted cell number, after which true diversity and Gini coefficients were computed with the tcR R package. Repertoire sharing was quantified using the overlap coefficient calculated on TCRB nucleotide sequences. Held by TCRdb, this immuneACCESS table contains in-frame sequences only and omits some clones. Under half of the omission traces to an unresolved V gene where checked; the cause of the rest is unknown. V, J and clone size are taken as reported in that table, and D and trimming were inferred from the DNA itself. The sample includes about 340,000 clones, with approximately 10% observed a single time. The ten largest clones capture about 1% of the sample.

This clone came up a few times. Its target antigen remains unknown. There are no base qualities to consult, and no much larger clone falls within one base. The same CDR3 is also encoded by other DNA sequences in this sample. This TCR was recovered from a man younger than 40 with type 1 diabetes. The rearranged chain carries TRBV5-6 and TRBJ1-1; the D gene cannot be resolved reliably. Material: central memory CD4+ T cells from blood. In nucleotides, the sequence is TGTGCCAGCAGCTTCGGGCAGAACACTGAAGCTTTCTTT. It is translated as CASSFGQNTEAFF. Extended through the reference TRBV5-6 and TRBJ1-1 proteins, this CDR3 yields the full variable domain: DAGVTQSPTHLIKTRGQQVTLRCSPKSGHDTVSWYQQALGQGPQFIFQYYEEEERQRGNFPDRFSGHQFPNYSSELNVNALLLGDSALYLCASSFGQNTEAFFGQGTRLTVV.